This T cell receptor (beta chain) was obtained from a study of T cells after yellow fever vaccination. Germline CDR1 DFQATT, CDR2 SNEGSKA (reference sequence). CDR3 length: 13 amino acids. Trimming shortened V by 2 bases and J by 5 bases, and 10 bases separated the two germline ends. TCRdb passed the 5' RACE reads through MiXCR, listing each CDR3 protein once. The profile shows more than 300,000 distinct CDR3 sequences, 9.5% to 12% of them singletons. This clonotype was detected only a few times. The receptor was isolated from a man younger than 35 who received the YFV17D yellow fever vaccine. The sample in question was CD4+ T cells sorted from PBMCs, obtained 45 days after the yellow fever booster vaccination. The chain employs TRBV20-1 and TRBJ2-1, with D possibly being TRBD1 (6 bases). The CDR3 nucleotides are TGCAGTGCTAGAAATCCAGGGGACAATGAGCAGTTCTTC. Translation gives CSARNPGDNEQFF.